The 17 T cell receptor beta chains given below trace back to one sample, sequenced in a study of T-cell reconstitution after alpha-beta-depleted transplantation in children. Construction of the TCRbeta library involved unique molecular identifiers. TCRdb re-analysed the PCR reads in MiXCR, keeping a single row per CDR3 protein. In the table there are 250,000 to 300,000 distinct CDR3 sequences, roughly 7.8% of which are singletons. These receptors have no known antigen. General observations from the study: Newly produced T cells mostly accounted for T-cell counts and diversity one year post-transplant.

The starting material was peripheral blood, obtained 360 days after TCRalphabeta/CD19-depleted stem cell transplant. The receptor set was obtained from a female patient aged 2 to 10 who had a stem cell transplant for Fanconi anemia, so the T cells may come from the graft donor.

This clonotype was observed a handful of times. A read error may account for a junction end that differs from germline. The chain combines TRBV5-1 with TRBJ2-7, with 10 bases fitting TRBD1. CDR1 SGHRS and CDR2 YFSETQ come from the germline V gene. This CDR3 contains 14 residues. The CDR3: CAGSPGTGAYEQYF. The DNA of the CDR3 is TGCGCCGGCAGCCCCGGGACAGGGGCCTACGAGCAGTACTTC.

The chain is built from TRBV29-1 and TRBJ2-5; 8 nucleotides agree with TRBD2. CDR1 and CDR2 from the germline V gene are SQVTM and ANQGSEA. The CDR3 has 13 residues. V trimming: 6 bases; J trimming: 5 bases; junction bases outside the gene matches: 8. This chain's CDR3 is CSVPRGGLETQYF. The CDR3 DNA reads as TGCAGCGTCCCCCGGGGGGGGCTGGAGACCCAGTACTTC.

This clonotype has ten or more counts. The chain has TRBV7-2 and TRBJ1-5; D not certain. CDR1 and CDR2 (germline): SGHTA, FQGNSA. The CDR3 is 14 amino acids. Trimming took 4 bases from V and 4 from J, leaving 11 bases between them. CDR3 DNA: TGTGCCAGCAGCTCCGGACTGAGAAATCAGCCCCAGCATTTT. It specifies CASSSGLRNQPQHF.

The chain uses TRBV3-1 and TRBJ2-5; D is undetermined. V shed 2 bases and J shed 2 bases, with 12 bases lying between them. Germline CDR1 LGHDT, CDR2 YNNKEL (reference sequence). The CDR3 runs 15 residues. This chain's CDR3 is CASSQSARDQETQYF. The CDR3 coding sequence is TGTGCCAGCAGCCAATCCGCTAGGGATCAAGAGACCCAGTACTTC.

Many counts were recorded for this clonotype. J is TRBJ2-1 and V is TRBV5-6; 11 nucleotides agree with TRBD2. The CDR3 has 16 amino acids. V trimming: 4 bases; J trimming: 4 bases; junction bases outside the gene matches: 7. Per germline, CDR1 SGHDT and CDR2 YYEEEE. The CDR3 nucleotides read TGTGCCAGCAGCCAGCCGACTAGCGGGGAATACAATGAGCAGTTCTTC. This translates into CASSQPTSGEYNEQFF.

This chain uses TRBV27 with TRBJ2-1; D is unclear. CDR1 and CDR2 from the germline V gene are MNHEY and SMNVEV (reference sequence). The CDR3 totals 11 residues. Trimming pared 6 bases from V and 15 bases from J, leaving 15 bases between. This CDR3 is CASRLGGIRFF. The CDR3 DNA reads TGTGCCAGCAGACTGGGCGGAATAAGGTTCTTC.

This clonotype was seen at least ten times. The genes are TRBV7-3 and TRBJ2-1; the D gene is possibly TRBD1 (5 bases). The CDR3 length is 14 residues. CDR1 and CDR2 from the germline V gene are SGHTA and FQGTGA. V was cut by 1 base and J by 7 bases, with 11 bases left in between. The CDR3 sequence is CASSLNIGVNEQFF. The CDR3 nucleotides are TGTGCCAGCAGCTTAAACATAGGGGTGAATGAGCAGTTCTTC.

Of note for this clonotype: Here the CDR3 omits its conserved ending phenylalanine or tryptophan, so a read error is the likely source. The chain has TRBV5-1 and TRBJ1-1, with 7 bases identical to TRBD1. Per germline, CDR1 SGHRS and CDR2 YFSETQ. V lost 2 bases to trimming and J lost 4 bases; unmatched junction nucleotides: 2. The CDR3 is made up of 13 amino acids. The CDR3 nucleotides are TGCGCCAGCAGCTTACAGGGGAGCACTGAAGCTTTCTCT. It yields the protein CASSLQGSTEAFS.

In the case of this clonotype: Since no conserved phenylalanine or tryptophan closes the CDR3, a read error is the likely cause. The chain combines TRBV18 with TRBJ1-1, with D hard to call. The CDR3 is made up of 12 amino acids. Germline loops: CDR1 KGHSH, CDR2 LQKENI. V was shortened by 6 bases and J by 0 bases, with 5 bases between the two germline ends. CDR3 bases: TGTGCCAGCTCTCTTCTGAACACTGAAGCTTTCTCT. Amino acid sequence: CASSLLNTEAFS.

The rearrangement uses TRBV19 and TRBJ2-3; D is possibly TRBD1 (6 bases). This CDR3 region has 14 residues. Germline lookup yields CDR1 LNHDA and CDR2 SQIVND (reference sequence). Trimming took off 5 bases at V and 2 bases at J, with 11 bases between the two ends. The DNA for the CDR3 is TGTGCCAGTAGTCCAGGGGCGTTCACAGATACGCAGTATTTT. It yields the protein CASSPGAFTDTQYF.

This clonotype appeared a few times. The rearrangement links TRBV28 to TRBJ1-6, with D maybe TRBD1 (6 bases). The CDR3 has 14 residues. Trimming removed 4 bases from V and 10 bases from J, with 14 bases in between. Germline CDR1 reads MDHEN; CDR2 reads SYDVKM. In DNA, the CDR3 is TGTGCCAGCAGTTCCGGGACAAGGGGCTCACCCCTCCACTTT. Translating gives CASSSGTRGSPLHF.

This clonotype occurred many times. The chain uses TRBV3-1 and TRBJ1-1; a possible D gene is TRBD1 (5 bases). Germline V gives CDR1 LGHDT, CDR2 YNNKEL (reference sequence). The CDR3 totals 12 residues. V dropped 6 bases and J dropped 4 bases, with 9 bases sitting between them. The CDR3 DNA reads as TGTGCCAGCAGGGGGGTCGGCACTGAAGCTTTCTTT. This sequence encodes CASRGVGTEAFF.

This clonotype was seen more than once but under ten times. This rearrangement joins TRBV6-1 to TRBJ2-7; D perhaps matches TRBD2 (6 bases). With 6 bases removed from V and 3 bases from J, the gap between germline ends came to 6 bases. CDR3 size: 11 residues. Germline V gives CDR1 MNHNS, CDR2 SASEGT. CDR3 amino acids: CASRGLYEQYF. The CDR3 DNA follows: TGTGCCAGCAGGGGACTCTACGAGCAGTACTTC.

This clonotype has a handful of counts. The genes are TRBV6-1 and TRBJ1-1, with TRBD1 matching 7 bases. The germline V gene encodes CDR1 MNHNS and CDR2 SASEGT. Trimming took 8 bases from V and 7 from J; bases not matched to a gene: 10. The CDR3 has 13 amino acids. CDR3 nucleotide sequence: TGTGCCAGCGGGAGGGGACAGCACCATGAAGCTTTCTTT. Protein: CASGRGQHHEAFF.

V is TRBV20-1 and J is TRBJ2-7; possibly TRBD2 for D (5 bases). This CDR3 is 14 amino acids long. Germline V CDR1 and CDR2: DFQATT, SNEGSKA (reference sequence). V shed 0 bases and J shed 6 bases, with 15 bases lying between them. The CDR3 reads CSARDVGLAGEQYF. CDR3 bases: TGCAGTGCTAGAGATGTCGGGCTCGCGGGCGAGCAGTACTTC.

This clonotype occurred a few times. The chain combines TRBV25-1 with TRBJ1-6; D gene unclear. The CDR3 totals 13 residues. Trimming shortened V by 4 bases and J by 7 bases, and 8 bases separated the two germline ends. Germline V gene lookup returns CDR1 MGHDK and CDR2 SYGVNS. The CDR3 loop is CASSGEGNSPLHF. The DNA of the CDR3 is TGTGCCAGCAGTGGAGAAGGGAATTCACCCCTCCACTTT.

This clonotype was seen ten or more times. A read error is likely, as this CDR3 ends without the conserved phenylalanine or tryptophan. The limits of the CDR3 on the DNA are not certain, so only TCRdb's listed CDR3 is given. V usage is TRBV12-3 or TRBV12-4 and J usage is TRBJ2-7; TRBD2 is taken as the D call from the table, unchecked against the DNA. The length of the CDR3 is 9 amino acids, counting both ends. CDR3: CASSPSKVI.